These 23 T cell receptor beta chains originate from one sample sequenced in a study of blood T cell repertoires in COVID-19. This table comes from immunoSEQ multiplex PCR, and its TCRdb copy is limited to in-frame clones, with some not included. The sample consists of some 260,000 clones, 70% to 90% of them appearing once. The sequencing input was peripheral blood. These receptors originate from a human donor in a cohort sampled during active COVID-19.

The chain is built from TRBV2 and TRBJ2-3, with D possibly being TRBD2 (6 bases). The CDR3 contains 13 residues. The germline gives CDR1 SNHLY, CDR2 FYNNEI. Trimming cost V 6 bases and J 2 bases, with 9 bases left between them. CDR3 nucleotides: TGTGCCAGCAGACGCGGGGCCACAGATACGCAGTATTTT. Translation gives CASRRGATDTQYF.

On this clone itself: Other DNA sequences from this sample encode an identical CDR3 as well. The chain couples TRBV6-2 or TRBV6-3 to TRBJ2-7; D remains ambiguous. Germline V gene data show CDR1 as MNHEY and CDR2 as SVGEGT. The CDR3 runs 11 residues. With 6 bases removed from V and 3 bases from J, the gap between germline ends came to 6 bases. CDR3 nucleotide sequence: TGTGCCAGCAGCCTCAACTACGAGCAGTACTTC. It encodes CASSLNYEQYF.

The genes are TRBV4-2 and TRBJ2-1; TRBD2 matches 7 bases. The CDR3 loop spans 17 amino acids. V trimming: 0 bases; J trimming: 4 bases; junction bases outside the gene matches: 9. Germline V gene lookup returns CDR1 LGHNA and CDR2 YNFKEQ. The CDR3 sequence is CASSQDLRSGAYNEQFF. Written as DNA, the CDR3 is TGTGCCAGCAGCCAAGATTTAAGGAGCGGGGCTTACAATGAGCAGTTCTTC.

About this clone: The junction shows a germline mismatch at one end, possibly a read error. V is TRBV5-1 and J is TRBJ2-7; 7 bases map to TRBD2. Germline CDR1 SGHRS, CDR2 YFSETQ. The CDR3 is made up of 13 amino acids. The CDR3 DNA reads TGCGCCAACAGCTTTAGAGCGGGAAACGAGCAGTACTTC. Translating gives CANSFRAGNEQYF.

The chain has TRBV21-1 and TRBJ2-7; TRBD2, as called in the table, went unchecked against the DNA. TRBV21-1 is deemed a pseudogene. This CDR3 comprises 18 residues. CDR3 region: CASSKEGGRGRLSYEQYF. CDR3 coding DNA: TGTGCCAGCAGCAAAGAGGGGGGGAGAGGGAGGCTCTCCTACGAGCAGTACTTC.

The chain joins TRBV28 to TRBJ1-2; unclear D gene. V lost 3 bases, J lost 2 bases, and 16 bases lay in between. CDR1 and CDR2 from the germline V gene are MDHEN and SYDVKM. The CDR3 extends over 16 amino acids. This chain's CDR3 is CASSFPPRENNYGYTF. The CDR3 DNA reads as TGTGCCAGCAGTTTTCCCCCAAGGGAGAACAACTATGGCTACACCTTC.

The chain's CDR3 is CASSLPPGGPRGGTQYF. In DNA form, the CDR3 reads TGTGCCAGCAGCCTTCCACCGGGGGGGCCACGAGGGGGGACCCAGTACTTC. The rearrangement links TRBV7-2 to TRBJ2-5; 8 bases line up with TRBD2. In germline, CDR1 is SGHTA, CDR2 FQGNSA. V trimming: 5 bases; J trimming: 7 bases; junction bases outside the gene matches: 18. The length of the CDR3 is 17 residues. Full variable domain (rest looked up from reference TRBV7-2 and TRBJ2-5): GAGVSQSPSNKVTEKGKDVELRCDPISGHTALYWYRQSLGQGLEFLIYFQGNSAPDKSGLPSDRFSAERTGGSVSTLTIQRTQQEDSAVYLCASSLPPGGPRGGTQYFGPGTRLLVL.

This clone was recorded only once. The V and J genes are TRBV11-1 and TRBJ2-7; tentative D call: TRBD2 (5 bases). The germline V gene has CDR1 SGHAT and CDR2 FQDESV (reference sequence). The CDR3 covers 13 residues. The V end was cut by 4 bases, the J end by 4 bases, with 11 bases between. The CDR3 region is CASSYSKRYEQYF. CDR3 in DNA: TGTGCCAGCAGCTACTCCAAGCGGTACGAGCAGTACTTC.

V and J are TRBV28 and TRBJ1-2, with a possible D match to TRBD1 (6 bases). CDR1 is MDHEN, CDR2 SYDVKM, per germline. V was cut by 1 base and J by 1 base, with 13 bases left in between. The CDR3 is 16 amino acids. Written as DNA, the CDR3 is TGTGCCAGCAGTTTATCTCAGGGGTATAATAACTATGGCTACACCTTC. This sequence encodes CASSLSQGYNNYGYTF.

CDR3 sequence (DNA): TGTGCCGGAAACACTCCGGGATTAAATTCACCCCTCCACTTT. Its translation is CAGNTPGLNSPLHF. The chain has TRBV2 and TRBJ1-6; no reliable D call. Germline CDR1 reads SNHLY; CDR2 reads FYNNEI. Trimming removed 11 bases from V and 7 bases from J, with 18 bases in between. The CDR3 has 14 amino acids.

CDR3 nucleotides: TGCGCCAGCAGCTTGCAGGGGGCGGTAGGTGAGCAGTTCTTC. Translating it yields CASSLQGAVGEQFF. The chain employs TRBV5-1 and TRBJ2-1; 8 bases are shared with TRBD1. Germline assignment: CDR1 SGHRS and CDR2 YFSETQ. This CDR3 has 14 amino acids. The J segment lost 9 bases and the V segment lost 1 base, leaving 6 bases of the junction unmatched.

This chain uses TRBV6-5 with TRBJ1-1; no clear D gene. V lost 3 bases, J lost 3 bases, and 11 bases lay in between. The CDR3 consists of 14 residues. Germline CDR1 is MNHEY and CDR2 is SVGAGI. The CDR3 region has the DNA TGTGCCAGCAGTTATGGTAGTGGAGACACTGAAGCTTTCTTT. Translation: CASSYGSGDTEAFF.

The rearrangement joins TRBV6-2 or TRBV6-3 to TRBJ1-1, with 7 bases aligning to TRBD1. V lost 2 bases to trimming and J lost 1 base; unmatched junction nucleotides: 16. The CDR3 is 19 amino acids. CDR1 and CDR2 (germline): MNHEY, SVGEGT. The CDR3 region has the DNA TGTGCCAGCAGTTACGTTCAGGGGACAGATATCCCATGGAACACTGAAGCTTTCTTT. Its protein is CASSYVQGTDIPWNTEAFF.

This clone has just one count. This chain uses TRBV2 with TRBJ1-2, with TRBD1 matching over 9 bases. Germline trimming cut 4 bases from V and 5 bases from J; bases unmatched to any gene: 5. The CDR3 has 14 amino acids. Germline V gene lookup returns CDR1 SNHLY and CDR2 FYNNEI. The CDR3 sequence: CASSVGDRAYGYTF. CDR3 nucleotide sequence: TGTGCCAGCAGTGTTGGGGACAGGGCTTATGGCTACACCTTC.

The J gene is TRBJ1-2, the V gene TRBV27, with D unresolved. This CDR3 contains 11 residues. Germline V gene data show CDR1 as MNHEY and CDR2 as SMNVEV (reference sequence). V was clipped by 10 bases and J by 7 bases, with 13 bases between them. The DNA of the CDR3 is TGTGCCACCAGCGGTCGGGGTGGCTACACCTTC. The encoded protein is CATSGRGGYTF.

J is TRBJ1-1 and V is TRBV19, with D unclear. The CDR3 totals 16 residues. Looked up from germline, CDR1 is LNHDA and CDR2 is SQIVND (reference sequence). The V gene lost 0 bases and the J gene lost 0 bases, with 11 bases spanning the gap. The CDR3 bases are TGTGCCAGTAGTATAGATCTGGAGCTCATGAACACTGAAGCTTTCTTT. It codes for CASSIDLELMNTEAFF.

J is TRBJ2-1 and V is TRBV10-3, with D unresolved. The CDR3 consists of 17 residues. Trimming removed 2 bases at V and 0 bases at J, with 14 bases between. Germline CDR1 and CDR2: ENHRY and SYGVKD. Written as DNA, the CDR3 is TGTGCCATCAGTGAGGACCGGCTACAGTACTCCTACAATGAGCAGTTCTTC. Translated: CAISEDRLQYSYNEQFF.

This chain uses TRBV7-9 with TRBJ2-1; D uncertain. Trimming cost V 1 base and J 1 base, with 14 bases left between them. Germline V gene data show CDR1 as SEHNR and CDR2 as FQNEAQ (reference sequence). The CDR3 is 17 residues long. CDR3 residues: CASSLGGGAGSYNEQFF. The CDR3 DNA reads as TGTGCCAGCAGCTTAGGCGGCGGCGCCGGGTCCTACAATGAGCAGTTCTTC.

The CDR3 region has the DNA TGCGCCAGCAGCCCCCCGCAGGGCAATGAAAAACTGTTTTTT. It is translated as CASSPPQGNEKLFF. The chain links TRBV5-1 to TRBJ1-4; D possibly corresponds to TRBD1 (5 bases). Trimming stripped 4 bases from V and 5 bases from J, with 12 bases between. The CDR3 is 14 residues long. Germline CDR1 reads SGHRS; CDR2 reads YFSETQ.

The V and J genes are TRBV27 and TRBJ1-2; D unresolved. Germline V gives CDR1 MNHEY, CDR2 SMNVEV (reference sequence). V was pared by 4 bases and J by 3 bases, with 18 bases between. The CDR3 totals 16 residues. DNA for the CDR3: TGTGCCAGCAGTTCCCTGGGGTTGAGGGTCGACTATGGCTACACCTTC. It is translated as CASSSLGLRVDYGYTF.

The gene calls are TRBV5-5 and TRBJ1-5, with a possible D match to TRBD1 (5 bases). V shed 4 bases and J shed 7 bases, with 15 bases lying between them. The CDR3 runs to 14 residues. CDR1 is SGHKS and CDR2 is YYEKEE in the germline V gene (reference sequence). CDR3 region: CASSRDSQNQPQHF. In nucleotides, the CDR3 is TGTGCCAGCAGCCGGGACTCCCAGAACCAGCCCCAGCATTTT.

The V and J genes are TRBV7-9 and TRBJ1-2; 11 bases align to TRBD1. CDR3 length: 15 residues. Germline V gene sequence: CDR1 SEHNR, CDR2 FQNEAQ (reference sequence). J lost 7 bases, V lost 5 bases, and 9 bases had no gene match. DNA of the CDR3: TGTGCCAGCAGCGGCCTGGACAGGGGGCCTAGTGGCTACACCTTC. Translating it yields CASSGLDRGPSGYTF.

The rearrangement links TRBV4-1 to TRBJ2-1; weak D call: TRBD2 (5 bases). The V and J ends lost 3 bases and 4 bases respectively, with 22 bases between them. CDR1 and CDR2 from the germline V gene are MGHRA and YSYEKL. The CDR3 is made up of 18 amino acids. CDR3 sequence (DNA): TGCGCCAGCAGCCAGTATCCCCCGGGGTTGGCGAGATACAATGAGCAGTTCTTC. Translated: CASSQYPPGLARYNEQFF.